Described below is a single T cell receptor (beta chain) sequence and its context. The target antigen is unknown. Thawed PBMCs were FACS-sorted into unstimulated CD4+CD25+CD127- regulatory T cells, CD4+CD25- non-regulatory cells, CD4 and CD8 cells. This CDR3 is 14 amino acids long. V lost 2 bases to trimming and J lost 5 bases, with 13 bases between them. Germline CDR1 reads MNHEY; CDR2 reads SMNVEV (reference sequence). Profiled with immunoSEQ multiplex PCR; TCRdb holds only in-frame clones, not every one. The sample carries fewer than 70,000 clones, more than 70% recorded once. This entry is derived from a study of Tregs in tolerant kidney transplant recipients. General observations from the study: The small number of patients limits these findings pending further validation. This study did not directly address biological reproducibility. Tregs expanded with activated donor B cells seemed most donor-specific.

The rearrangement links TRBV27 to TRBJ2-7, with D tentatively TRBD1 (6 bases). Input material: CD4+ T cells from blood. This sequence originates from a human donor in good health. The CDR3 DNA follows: TGTGCCAGCAGTTTAGGAGACAGGCTTCACGAGCAGTACTTC. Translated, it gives CASSLGDRLHEQYF.